These 5 T cell receptor beta chains were sequenced from one sample in a study of blood T cell repertoires in COVID-19. Generated by immunoSEQ multiplex PCR, the TCRdb table keeps only in-frame clones and is missing some. The data show some 100,000 clones, over 80% seen once. The sample taken for sequencing was peripheral blood. These receptors were collected from a man aged 45-65 years with active or convalescent COVID-19.

The chain employs TRBV19 and TRBJ1-2, with TRBD1 identical over 7 bases. The V gene's germline CDR1 is LNHDA and CDR2 SQIVND (reference sequence). After removal of 6 bases from V and 8 bases from J, the junction contained 12 bases not matched to a gene. The CDR3 contains 14 residues. In DNA, the CDR3 is TGTGCCAGTAGCCTCGACAGGGCTGTCGACGGCTACACCTTC. As protein: CASSLDRAVDGYTF.

This sequence joins TRBV25-1 and TRBJ2-5; possibly TRBD1 for D (7 bases). The CDR3 covers 14 residues. The germline V gene has CDR1 MGHDK and CDR2 SYGVNS. Trimming stripped 5 bases from V and 5 bases from J, with 15 bases between. The chain's CDR3 is CASSRQGLSETQYF. The CDR3 nucleotides read TGTGCCAGCAGTCGACAGGGACTGTCTGAGACCCAGTACTTC.

The chain joins TRBV5-1 to TRBJ2-7; 12 bases match TRBD2. CDR1 SGHRS and CDR2 YFSETQ come from the germline V gene. The CDR3 spans 11 residues. This CDR3 is CASSRTSGIVV. The DNA of the CDR3 is TGCGCCAGCAGCCGGACTAGCGGGATTGTTGTC.

CDR3 DNA: TGTGCCAGCATCCAGGGGAGAAGCACTGAAGCTTTCTTT. Translated, it gives CASIQGRSTEAFF. The chain employs TRBV7-9 and TRBJ1-1, with TRBD1 as a possible D gene (6 bases). The CDR3 extends over 13 amino acids. Trimming left V 7 bases short and J 4 bases short, with 13 bases between. Germline values: CDR1 SEHNR, CDR2 FQNEAQ (reference sequence). Full variable domain (missing parts from reference TRBV7-9 and TRBJ1-1): DTGVSQNPRHKITKRGQNVTFRCDPISEHNRLYWYRQTLGQGPEFLTYFQNEAQLEKSRLLSDRFSAERPKGSFSTLEIQRTEQGDSAMYLCASIQGRSTEAFFGQGTRLTVV.

The chain recombines TRBV12-3 or TRBV12-4 with TRBJ1-4; 7 nucleotides match TRBD1. CDR3 length equals 13 residues. With V trimmed by 5 bases and J by 4 bases, 1 base remained unmatched. DNA of the CDR3: TGTGCCAGCAGTGGGACAGTTAATGAAAAACTGTTTTTT. Its protein is CASSGTVNEKLFF.